This is a list of T cell receptor beta chains from one sample in a study of T cell changes during pregnancy in multiple sclerosis. Some clones are missing from TCRdb's copy, which holds only in-frame ones; the method was immunoSEQ multiplex PCR. Among tens of thousands of clones listed, approximately 91% were seen once. The sequenced sample was CD8+ T cells from peripheral blood mononuclear cells, obtained in the third trimester of pregnancy. Receptors originate from a female donor with multiple sclerosis, enrolled in a pregnancy study. CDR3s leave out the opening cysteine and the closing phenylalanine or tryptophan.

V gene	J gene	CDR3 protein
TRBV19	TRBJ2-1	ASSLRGLAGVYNEQF
TRBV10-3	TRBJ2-3	AISGTSGITDTQY
TRBV5-5	TRBJ2-7	ASSLGRYEQY
TRBV7-8	TRBJ2-5	ASSTGVRETQY
TRBV7-9	TRBJ2-2	ASSLDWTGNTGELF
TRBV4-1	TRBJ1-5	ASSQGTGETGQPQH
TRBV7-3	TRBJ2-3	ASSLSLAGGRADTQY
TRBV6-1	TRBJ2-6	ASSDEHSGANVLT
TRBV6-5	TRBJ2-5	ASSHSGASGETQY
TRBV5-1	TRBJ1-3	ASSPTAGNTIY
TRBV13	TRBJ2-7	ASSSGTGRHEQY
TRBV7-6	TRBJ1-1	ASSFPRHDNMNTEAF
TRBV4-1	TRBJ2-7	ASSQVSGDYEQY
TRBV5-4	TRBJ1-1	ASSLLTNTEAF
TRBV7-8	TRBJ2-1	ASSLVQAVRKFDNEQF
TRBV2	TRBJ2-1	ASKPTGDNPQAEQF
TRBV2	TRBJ1-2	ASSSEGAYGYT
TRBV7-6	TRBJ2-3	ASSLDRGADTQY
TRBV7-8	TRBJ2-5	ASTLSGLGETQY
TRBV19	TRBJ2-1	ASSPYWTGGRSEQF